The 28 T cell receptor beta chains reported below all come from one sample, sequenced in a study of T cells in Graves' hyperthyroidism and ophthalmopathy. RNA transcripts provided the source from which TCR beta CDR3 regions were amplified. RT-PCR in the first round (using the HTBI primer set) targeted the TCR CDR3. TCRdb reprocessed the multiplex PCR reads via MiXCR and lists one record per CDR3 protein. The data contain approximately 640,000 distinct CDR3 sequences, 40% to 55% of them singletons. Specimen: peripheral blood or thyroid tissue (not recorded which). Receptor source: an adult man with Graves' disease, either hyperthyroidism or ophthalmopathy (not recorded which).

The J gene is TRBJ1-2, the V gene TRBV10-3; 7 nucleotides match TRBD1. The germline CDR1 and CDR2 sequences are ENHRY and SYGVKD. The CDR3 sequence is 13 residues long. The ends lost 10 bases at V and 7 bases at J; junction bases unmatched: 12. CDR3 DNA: TGTGCCAACAGGCTACAGGGGACTGGTGGCTACACCTTC. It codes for CANRLQGTGGYTF.

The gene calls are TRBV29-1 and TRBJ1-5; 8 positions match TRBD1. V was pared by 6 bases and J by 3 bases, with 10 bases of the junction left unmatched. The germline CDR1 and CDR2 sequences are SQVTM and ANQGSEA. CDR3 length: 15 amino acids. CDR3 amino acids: CSVAVGTGYNQPQHF. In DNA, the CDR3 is TGCAGCGTGGCTGTCGGGACAGGTTACAATCAGCCCCAGCATTTT.

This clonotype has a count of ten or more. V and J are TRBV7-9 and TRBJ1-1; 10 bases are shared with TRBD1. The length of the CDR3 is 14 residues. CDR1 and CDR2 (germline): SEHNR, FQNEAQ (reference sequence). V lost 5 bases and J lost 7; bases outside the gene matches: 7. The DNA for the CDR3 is TGTGCCAGCAGCGTCGACAGGGGGCTGGGTGAAGCTTTCTTT. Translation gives CASSVDRGLGEAFF.

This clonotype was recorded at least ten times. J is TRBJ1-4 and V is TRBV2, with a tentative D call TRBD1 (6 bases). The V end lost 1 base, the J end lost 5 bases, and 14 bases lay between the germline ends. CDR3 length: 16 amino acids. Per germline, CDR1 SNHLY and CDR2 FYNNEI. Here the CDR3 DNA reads TGTGCCAGCAGTGAAGGAACCGGGACAAGGAATGAAAAACTGTTTTTT. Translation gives CASSEGTGTRNEKLFF.

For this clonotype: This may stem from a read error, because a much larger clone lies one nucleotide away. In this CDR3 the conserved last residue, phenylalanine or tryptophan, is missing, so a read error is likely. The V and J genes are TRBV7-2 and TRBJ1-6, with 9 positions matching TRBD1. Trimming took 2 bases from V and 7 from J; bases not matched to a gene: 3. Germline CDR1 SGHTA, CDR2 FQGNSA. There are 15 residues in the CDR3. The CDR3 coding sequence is TGTGCCAGCAGCTTACAGGGACAGGGCAATTCACCCCTCCACCTT. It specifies CASSLQGQGNSPLHL.

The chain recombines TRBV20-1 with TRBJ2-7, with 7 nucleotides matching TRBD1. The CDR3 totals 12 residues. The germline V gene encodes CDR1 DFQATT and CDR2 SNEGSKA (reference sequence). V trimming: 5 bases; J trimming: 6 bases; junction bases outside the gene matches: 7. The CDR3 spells CSASPTGSEQYF. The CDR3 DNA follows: TGCAGTGCTTCCCCGACAGGGTCCGAGCAGTACTTC.

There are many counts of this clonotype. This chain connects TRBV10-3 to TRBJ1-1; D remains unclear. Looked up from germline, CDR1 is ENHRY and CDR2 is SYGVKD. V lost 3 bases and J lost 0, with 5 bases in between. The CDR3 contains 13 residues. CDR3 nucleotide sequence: TGTGCCATCAGTGAATATCTGAACACTGAAGCTTTCTTT. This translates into CAISEYLNTEAFF.

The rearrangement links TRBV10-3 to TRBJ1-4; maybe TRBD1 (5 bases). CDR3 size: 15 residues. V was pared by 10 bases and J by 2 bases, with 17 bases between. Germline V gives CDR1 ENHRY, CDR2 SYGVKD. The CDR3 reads CASSVQGATNEKLFF. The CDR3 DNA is TGTGCCAGCAGCGTCCAGGGTGCCACTAATGAAAAACTGTTTTTT.

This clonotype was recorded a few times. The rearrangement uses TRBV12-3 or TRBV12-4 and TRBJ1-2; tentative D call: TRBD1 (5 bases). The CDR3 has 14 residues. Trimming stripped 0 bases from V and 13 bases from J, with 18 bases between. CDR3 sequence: CASSLAVSRGRTTF. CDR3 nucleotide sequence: TGTGCCAGCAGTTTAGCCGTATCTCGGGGCCGCACCACCTTC.

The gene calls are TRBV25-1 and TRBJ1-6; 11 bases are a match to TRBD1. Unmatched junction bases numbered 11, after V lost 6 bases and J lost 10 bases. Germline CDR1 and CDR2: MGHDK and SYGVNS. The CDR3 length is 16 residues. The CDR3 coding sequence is TGTGCCAGCAGGGCCCTTAGGACAGGGGGCAGGTCACCCCTCCACTTT. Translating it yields CASRALRTGGRSPLHF.

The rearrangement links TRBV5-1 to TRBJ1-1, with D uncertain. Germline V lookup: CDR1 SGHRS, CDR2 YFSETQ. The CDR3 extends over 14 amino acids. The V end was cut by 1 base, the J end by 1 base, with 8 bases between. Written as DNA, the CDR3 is TGCGCCAGCAGCTTGCTCAGCTCGAACACTGAAGCTTTCTTT. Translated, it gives CASSLLSSNTEAFF.

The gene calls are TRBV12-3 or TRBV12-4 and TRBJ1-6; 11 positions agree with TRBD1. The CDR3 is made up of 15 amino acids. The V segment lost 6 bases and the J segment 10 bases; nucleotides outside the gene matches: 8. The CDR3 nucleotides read TGTGCCAGCAGCCAAGTGGGACAGGGGGAATCACCCCTCCACTTT. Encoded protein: CASSQVGQGESPLHF.

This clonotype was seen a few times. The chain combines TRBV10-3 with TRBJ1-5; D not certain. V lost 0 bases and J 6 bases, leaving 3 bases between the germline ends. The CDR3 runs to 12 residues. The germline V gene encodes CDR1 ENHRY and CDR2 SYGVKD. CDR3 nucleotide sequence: TGTGCCATCAGTGAGTCGATTCAGCCCCAGCATTTT. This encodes CAISESIQPQHF.

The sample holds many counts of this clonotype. CDR3 in amino acids: CAITGENTEAFF. The DNA of the CDR3 is TGTGCCATCACAGGCGAGAACACTGAAGCTTTCTTT. The chain employs TRBV10-3 and TRBJ1-1; D is uncertain. Germline-derived CDR1 and CDR2 are ENHRY and SYGVKD. Trimming cost V 7 bases and J 1 base, with 7 bases left between them. This CDR3 has 12 residues.

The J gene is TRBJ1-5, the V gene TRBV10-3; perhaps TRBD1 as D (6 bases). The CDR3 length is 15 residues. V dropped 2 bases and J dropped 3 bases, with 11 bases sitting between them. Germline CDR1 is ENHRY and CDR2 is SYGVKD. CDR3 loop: CAISERGTINQPQHF. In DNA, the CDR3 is TGTGCCATCAGTGAGAGAGGGACAATCAATCAGCCCCAGCATTTT.

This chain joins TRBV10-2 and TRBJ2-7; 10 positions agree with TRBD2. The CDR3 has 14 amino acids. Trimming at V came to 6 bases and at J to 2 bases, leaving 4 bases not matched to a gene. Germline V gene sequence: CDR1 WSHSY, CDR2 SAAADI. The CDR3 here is CASRGTSDPYEQYF. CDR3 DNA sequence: TGCGCCAGCAGGGGGACTAGCGATCCCTACGAGCAGTACTTC.

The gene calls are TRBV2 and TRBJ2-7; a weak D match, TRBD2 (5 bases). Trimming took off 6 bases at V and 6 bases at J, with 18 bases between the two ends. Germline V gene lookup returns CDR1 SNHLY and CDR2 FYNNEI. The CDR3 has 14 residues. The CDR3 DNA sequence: TGTGCCAGCAGCGTAGAGGGTGTTGTGGCCGAGCAGTACTTC. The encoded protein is CASSVEGVVAEQYF.

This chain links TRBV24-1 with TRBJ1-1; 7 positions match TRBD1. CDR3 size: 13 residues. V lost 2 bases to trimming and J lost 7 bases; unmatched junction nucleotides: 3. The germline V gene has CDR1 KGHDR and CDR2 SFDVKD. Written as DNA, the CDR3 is TGTGCCACCAGTGATTCCGGACAGGATGAAGCTTTCTTT. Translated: CATSDSGQDEAFF.

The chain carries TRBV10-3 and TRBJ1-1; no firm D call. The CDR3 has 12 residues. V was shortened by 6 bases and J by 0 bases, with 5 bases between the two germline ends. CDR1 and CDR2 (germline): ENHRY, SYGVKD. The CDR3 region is CAISAMNTEAFF. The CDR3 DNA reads TGTGCCATCAGCGCCATGAACACTGAAGCTTTCTTT.

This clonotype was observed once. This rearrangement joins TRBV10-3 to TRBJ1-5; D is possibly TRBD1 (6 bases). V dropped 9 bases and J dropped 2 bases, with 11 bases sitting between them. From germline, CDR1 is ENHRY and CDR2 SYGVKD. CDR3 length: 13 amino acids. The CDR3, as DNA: TGTGCCATACGCCCAGGGGGCAATCAGCCCCAGCATTTT. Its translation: CAIRPGGNQPQHF.

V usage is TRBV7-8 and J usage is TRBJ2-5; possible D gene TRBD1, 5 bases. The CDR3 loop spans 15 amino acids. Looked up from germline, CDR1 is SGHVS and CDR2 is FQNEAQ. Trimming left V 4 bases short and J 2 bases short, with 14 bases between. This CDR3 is CASSYVGATQETQYF. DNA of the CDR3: TGTGCCAGCAGCTACGTAGGGGCAACACAAGAGACCCAGTACTTC.

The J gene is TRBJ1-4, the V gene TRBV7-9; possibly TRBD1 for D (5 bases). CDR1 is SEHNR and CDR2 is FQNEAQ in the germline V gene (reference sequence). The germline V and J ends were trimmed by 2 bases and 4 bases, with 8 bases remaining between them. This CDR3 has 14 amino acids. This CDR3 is CASSLSGINEKLFF. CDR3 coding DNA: TGTGCCAGCAGCTTATCAGGGATTAATGAAAAACTGTTTTTT.

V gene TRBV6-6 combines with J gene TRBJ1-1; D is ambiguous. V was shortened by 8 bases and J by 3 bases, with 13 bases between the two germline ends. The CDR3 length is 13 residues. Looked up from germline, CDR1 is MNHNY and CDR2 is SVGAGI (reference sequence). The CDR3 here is CASSKDLDTEAFF. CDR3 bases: TGTGCCAGCTCAAAGGACCTTGACACTGAAGCTTTCTTT.

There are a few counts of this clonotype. The CDR3 spells CASSKTGTGKYGYTF. The CDR3 DNA reads TGTGCCAGCAGTAAAACCGGGACAGGGAAATATGGCTACACCTTC. The gene calls are TRBV14 and TRBJ1-2, with 9 positions matching TRBD1. J gave up 5 bases and V 6 bases, and 10 bases lay outside the gene matches. Germline CDR1 reads SGHDN; CDR2 reads FVKESK. The CDR3 sequence is 15 residues long.

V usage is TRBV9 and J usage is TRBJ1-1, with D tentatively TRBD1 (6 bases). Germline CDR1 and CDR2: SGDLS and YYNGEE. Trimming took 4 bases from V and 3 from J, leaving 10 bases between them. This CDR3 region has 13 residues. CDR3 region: CASSQGLHTEAFF. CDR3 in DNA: TGTGCCAGCAGCCAGGGGCTCCACACTGAAGCTTTCTTT.

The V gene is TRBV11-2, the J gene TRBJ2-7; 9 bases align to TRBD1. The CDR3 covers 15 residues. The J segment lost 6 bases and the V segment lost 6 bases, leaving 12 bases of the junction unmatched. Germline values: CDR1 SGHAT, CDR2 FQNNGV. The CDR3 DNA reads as TGTGCCAGCAGTCAATGGGACAGGGTTCCCCTCGAGCAGTACTTC. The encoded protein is CASSQWDRVPLEQYF. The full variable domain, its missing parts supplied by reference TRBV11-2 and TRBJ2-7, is EAGVAQSPRYKIIEKRQSVAFWCNPISGHATLYWYQQILGQGPKLLIQFQNNGVVDDSQLPKDRFSAERLKGVDSTLKIQPAKLEDSAVYLCASSQWDRVPLEQYFGPGTRLTVT.

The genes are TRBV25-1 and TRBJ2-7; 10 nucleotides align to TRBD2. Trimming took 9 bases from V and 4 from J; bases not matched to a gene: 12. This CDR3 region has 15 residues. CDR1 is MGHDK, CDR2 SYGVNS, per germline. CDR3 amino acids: CASKRDASGSYEQYF. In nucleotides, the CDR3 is TGTGCCAGTAAGAGGGACGCTAGCGGGAGTTACGAGCAGTACTTC.

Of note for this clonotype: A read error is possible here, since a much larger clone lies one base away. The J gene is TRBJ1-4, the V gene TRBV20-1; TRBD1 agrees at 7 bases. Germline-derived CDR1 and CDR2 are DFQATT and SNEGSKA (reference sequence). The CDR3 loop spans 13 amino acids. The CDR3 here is CSAATGINGKLFF. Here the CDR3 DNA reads TGCAGTGCTGCGACAGGGATAAATGGAAAACTGTTTTTT.